This T cell receptor (beta chain) was sequenced for a study of cytomegalovirus exposure and HLA in healthy donors. This clone is a singleton in its sample. Both 60 Vbeta primers and 13 Jbeta primers went into the PCR. Authors' data handling: Among the unique TCR beta chains that a later analysis counted, about 84 million in all, roughly 10 million were shared. Assay: immunoSEQ multiplex PCR; the TCRdb copy retains only in-frame clones and omits some. For V, J and clone size, that table is used; D and trimming come from the DNA. The sample has about 170,000 clones; roughly 80% are singletons. The ends lost 2 bases at V and 4 bases at J; junction bases unmatched: 8. The germline V gene encodes CDR1 SGHRS and CDR2 YFSETQ. The CDR3 has 16 amino acids.

What was sequenced was PBMCs. The TCR originated in a male donor in good health and CMV-seronegative. The V call is TRBV5-1, the J call TRBJ2-7; 11 bases agree with TRBD2. The CDR3 coding sequence is TGCGCCAGCAGCTTCGTAGCGGGGGGGGGCGCGTACGAGCAGTACTTC. This codes for CASSFVAGGGAYEQYF.